Listed below are T cell receptor beta chains from one sample, sequenced in a study of cytomegalovirus exposure and HLA in healthy donors. Profiling relied on immunoSEQ multiplex PCR, and the TCRdb table lists in-frame clones only, not all of them. The sample includes just over 95,000 clones, under 85% of them seen just once. Sample: PBMCs. Receptors originate from a woman between 40 and 55 years old in good health and CMV-seropositive. The CDR3 runs from the conserved cysteine through the conserved F or W. The D gene is left open where the match is weak. Clone sizes are given selectively: once, few, many, or a class where the clone is expanded.

CDR3 DNA | CDR3 protein | clone size | V gene | D gene | J gene
TGTGCCAGCAGCTTAGAGGCGGCGGGAGGGTCCTACAATGAGCAGTTCTTC | CASSLEAAGGSYNEQFF | few | TRBV7-3 | TRBD2 | TRBJ2-1
TGTGCCAGCAGCGTACGCCCAGATCGTTCTGGGGCCAACGTCCTGACTTTC | CASSVRPDRSGANVLTF | NA | TRBV9 | NA | TRBJ2-6
TGTGCCAGTACCCCCCGGACTGGATACAATGAGCAGTTCTTC | CASTPRTGYNEQFF | NA | TRBV19 | NA | TRBJ2-1
TGCGCCAGCAGCTTGGGGGGGGGCACAGATACGCAGTATTTT | CASSLGGGTDTQYF | NA | TRBV5-1 | NA | TRBJ2-3
TGTGCCAGCAGTTTATTCTCGGGGGGCAGGGGAGAGACCCAGTACTTC | CASSLFSGGRGETQYF | NA | TRBV27 | NA | TRBJ2-5
TGCGCCAGCAGCTCGGGGGTGGGCAATCAGCCCCAGCATTTT | CASSSGVGNQPQHF | once | TRBV5-1 | NA | TRBJ1-5
TGCGCCAGCAGCTTAAGCGGGGCCTACAATGAGCAGTTCTTC | CASSLSGAYNEQFF | NA | TRBV5-1 | TRBD2 | TRBJ2-1
TGTGCCAGCAGCGTAAGCGGGAGGTCCTACAATGAGCAGTTCTTC | CASSVSGRSYNEQFF | NA | TRBV9 | TRBD2 | TRBJ2-1
TGTGCCAGCATGCTTGCGGGACAGGGTGTTGATGAGCAGTTCTTC | CASMLAGQGVDEQFF | NA | TRBV28 | TRBD1 | TRBJ2-1
TGCGCCAGCAGCTTCCCGGGCAATGAGCAGTTCTTC | CASSFPGNEQFF | NA | TRBV5-1 | NA | TRBJ2-1
TGCGCCAGCAGCTTGGGCGGATACGCCAAAAACATTCAGTACTTC | CASSLGGYAKNIQYF | NA | TRBV5-1 | NA | TRBJ2-4
TGTGCCAGCAACCCTTGGGGTACAGGGAACTTGAACACTGAAGCTTTCTTT | CASNPWGTGNLNTEAFF | NA | TRBV28 | NA | TRBJ1-1
TGTGCCAGCAGCTTTCACCCTATTCCCGGGACAGGGGGTAATCAGCCCCAGCATTTT | CASSFHPIPGTGGNQPQHF | NA | TRBV7-9 | TRBD1 | TRBJ1-5
TGTGCCAGCAGTTTGTCAGGGATGAGCAATCAGCCCCAGCATTTT | CASSLSGMSNQPQHF | NA | TRBV28 | NA | TRBJ1-5
TGTGCCATCAGTGAGATGGCCAAACAGGGGGCTGAAAAACTGTTTTTT | CAISEMAKQGAEKLFF | NA | TRBV10-3 | TRBD1 | TRBJ1-4
TGCAGCGTCAAAGGACTAGGAGCATACAATGAGCAGTTCTTC | CSVKGLGAYNEQFF | NA | TRBV29-1 | TRBD2 | TRBJ2-1
TGTGCCAGCAGCTTAGATGGTCGGCCAGAGGGTGAGCAGTTCTTC | CASSLDGRPEGEQFF | few | TRBV11-2 | NA | TRBJ2-1
TGTGCCAGCAGTTACTCGCGGGACAGGGAATACGAGCAGTACTTC | CASSYSRDREYEQYF | NA | TRBV6-5 | TRBD1 | TRBJ2-7
TGCGCCAGCAGGCAGGGGGTAAAGGGCACTGAAGCTTTCTTT | CASRQGVKGTEAFF | NA | TRBV10-2 | TRBD1 | TRBJ1-1
TGCGCCAGCAGACAGGGGGGAAACTATGGCTACACCTTC | CASRQGGNYGYTF | NA | TRBV5-1 | TRBD1 | TRBJ1-2
TGTGCCAGCAGCCAGTTAGCGGGAGAGGAGCAGTACTTC | CASSQLAGEEQYF | NA | TRBV21-1 | NA | TRBJ2-7
TGTGCCAGTAGTATAGCGGGGGACAGACCTAATGAAAAACTGTTTTTT | CASSIAGDRPNEKLFF | NA | TRBV19 | TRBD1 | TRBJ1-4
TGCGCCAGCAGCGAGGGACTCTTCGGGTCCAATGAGCAGTTCTTC | CASSEGLFGSNEQFF | NA | TRBV5-1 | NA | TRBJ2-1
TGTGCCAGCAGCCCCTTGGGGCTGGCAGGCTCATACACTGAAGCTTTCTTT | CASSPLGLAGSYTEAFF | NA | TRBV14 | NA | TRBJ1-1
TGTGCCAGCATACGGGACACAAGCACAGATACGCAGTATTTT | CASIRDTSTDTQYF | NA | TRBV2 | NA | TRBJ2-3
TGCGCCAGCAGCCCCCGGGGGGACGAGGGCTACACCTTC | CASSPRGDEGYTF | once | TRBV4-1 | NA | TRBJ1-2
TGTGCCAGCTCACCGAGGGGGGGACTAGACACTGAAGCTTTCTTT | CASSPRGGLDTEAFF | once | TRBV18 | NA | TRBJ1-1
TGTGCCAGCAGTTACCCCGGGAGAGGATACAATGAGCAGTTCTTC | CASSYPGRGYNEQFF | NA | TRBV6-5 | NA | TRBJ2-1
TGCAGCGCTGGCCGGGACAGGGTAAACGAGCAGTACTTC | CSAGRDRVNEQYF | NA | TRBV29-1 | TRBD1 | TRBJ2-7
TGTGCCAGCAGTGACAGGGCGGGAGGGCCTACAGATACGCAGTATTTT | CASSDRAGGPTDTQYF | NA | TRBV6-4 | TRBD2 | TRBJ2-3
TGTGCCAGCATCGCGGGGGTCGGCCTCAATGAGCAGTTCTTC | CASIAGVGLNEQFF | NA | TRBV2 | TRBD2 | TRBJ2-1
TGTGCCAGCAGCTTAGCGGTGAAGGACTTCCAAGAGACCCAGTACTTC | CASSLAVKDFQETQYF | once | TRBV7-6 | NA | TRBJ2-5
TGTGCCAGCAGTGAAGTTACAGGGGAGGTAAACACCATATATTTT | CASSEVTGEVNTIYF | NA | TRBV6-1 | TRBD1 | TRBJ1-3
TGCGCCAGCAGCTTGGTCGGCGGAGGAGACAATGAGCAGTTCTTC | CASSLVGGGDNEQFF | NA | TRBV5-1 | NA | TRBJ2-1
TGTGCCAGCTCACCAACGACAGGGTACCAAGAGACCCAGTACTTC | CASSPTTGYQETQYF | NA | TRBV18 | TRBD1 | TRBJ2-5
TGTGCCAGCAGCTTGGAAGGGACAGGGGGTAGTGGGGCCAACGTCCTGACTTTC | CASSLEGTGGSGANVLTF | NA | TRBV5-4 | TRBD1 | TRBJ2-6
TGTGCCAGCAGCTACTCCGGGCAATCCACTGGGGCTCAGTATTTT | CASSYSGQSTGAQYF | NA | TRBV7-8 | NA | TRBJ2-3
TGTGCCTGGAGTGTACTTTTCGGCACAGATACGCAGTATTTT | CAWSVLFGTDTQYF | NA | TRBV30 | NA | TRBJ2-3
TGTGCCAGCTCACCCCCCGGGGGGTGGGACACTGAAGCTTTCTTT | CASSPPGGWDTEAFF | NA | TRBV18 | NA | TRBJ1-1
TGCGCCAGCAGCAGAGACAGTTCCAATCTAGTTTACGAGCAGTACTTC | CASSRDSSNLVYEQYF | NA | TRBV5-1 | NA | TRBJ2-7
TGTGCCAGCAGCCCTAGGACAGGGGGTTTAAAAGCGGGAGAGAACATTCAGTACTTC | CASSPRTGGLKAGENIQYF | once | TRBV7-9 | TRBD1 | TRBJ2-4